This is a list of T cell receptor beta chains from one sample in a study of tumor-infiltrating lymphocytes in localized non-small cell lung cancer. The data were produced by immunoSEQ multiplex PCR, yet TCRdb's version contains in-frame clones alone and is incomplete. Of tens of thousands of clones listed, approximately 85% are singletons. The sequenced sample consisted of lung tumor tissue. The source of these receptors is a human donor with non-small cell lung cancer. Each CDR3 is given with its conserved first and last residue. A D gene is named only where the DNA matches it firmly. The listing skips clone size in some rows; elsewhere it reads once, few, many or a size class.

V gene: TRBV5-1; clone size: .; D gene: .; J gene: TRBJ2-3; CDR3 protein: CASSLQGGDTQYF; CDR3 DNA: TGCGCCAGCAGCTTACAGGGTGGAGATACGCAGTATTTT
V gene: TRBV4-1; clone size: .; D gene: TRBD1; J gene: TRBJ2-7; CDR3 protein: CASSLLAGGQGRLTYEQYF; CDR3 DNA: TGCGCCAGCAGCCTCCTCGCAGGCGGACAGGGGAGATTAACCTACGAGCAGTACTTC
V gene: TRBV7-8; clone size: .; D gene: TRBD1; J gene: TRBJ2-4; CDR3 protein: CASSSGTGNIQYF; CDR3 DNA: TGTGCCAGCAGCTCCGGGACAGGGAACATTCAGTACTTC
V gene: TRBV6-6; clone size: .; D gene: TRBD1; J gene: TRBJ1-1; CDR3 protein: CASTPPQGKAFF; CDR3 DNA: TGTGCCAGCACCCCACCACAGGGGAAAGCTTTCTTT
V gene: TRBV6-1; clone size: few; D gene: .; J gene: TRBJ1-3; CDR3 protein: CASGRYTSGNTIYF; CDR3 DNA: TGTGCCAGCGGCAGGTATACCTCTGGAAACACCATATATTTT
V gene: TRBV5-1; clone size: .; D gene: .; J gene: TRBJ2-3; CDR3 protein: CASSLIRRTSTDTQYF; CDR3 DNA: TGCGCCAGCAGCTTGATTAGGAGGACTAGCACAGATACGCAGTATTTT
V gene: TRBV9; clone size: .; D gene: .; J gene: TRBJ2-2; CDR3 protein: CASSVAPKGGVFTGELFF; CDR3 DNA: TGTGCCAGCAGCGTAGCCCCCAAGGGCGGGGTTTTCACCGGGGAGCTGTTTTTT
V gene: TRBV18; clone size: .; D gene: TRBD1; J gene: TRBJ2-7; CDR3 protein: CASSPTGGAYEQYF; CDR3 DNA: TGTGCCAGCTCACCAACAGGGGGCGCCTACGAGCAGTACTTC
V gene: TRBV4-3; clone size: .; D gene: .; J gene: TRBJ2-7; CDR3 protein: CASSQEGRTAVYEQYF; CDR3 DNA: TGCGCCAGCAGCCAAGAAGGCCGGACAGCGGTCTACGAGCAGTACTTC
V gene: TRBV5-4; clone size: .; D gene: .; J gene: TRBJ1-1; CDR3 protein: CASRISSAAEAFF; CDR3 DNA: TGTGCCAGCAGGATCTCCAGTGCCGCTGAAGCTTTCTTT
V gene: TRBV7-8; clone size: .; D gene: .; J gene: TRBJ2-1; CDR3 protein: CASSTGTPNNEQFF; CDR3 DNA: TGTGCCAGCAGCACCGGGACCCCAAACAATGAGCAGTTCTTC
V gene: TRBV4-2; clone size: .; D gene: .; J gene: TRBJ2-2; CDR3 protein: CASSHAGGNTGELFF; CDR3 DNA: TGTGCCAGCAGCCATGCCGGGGGTAACACCGGGGAGCTGTTTTTT
V gene: TRBV5-1; clone size: few; D gene: TRBD2; J gene: TRBJ2-7; CDR3 protein: CASSRGLAGMGEQYF; CDR3 DNA: TGCGCCAGCAGCCGCGGACTAGCGGGGATGGGCGAGCAGTACTTC
V gene: TRBV27; clone size: .; D gene: TRBD1; J gene: TRBJ2-7; CDR3 protein: CASSSLGQGGPSYEQYF; CDR3 DNA: TGTGCCAGCAGTTCCTTGGGACAGGGAGGCCCCTCCTACGAGCAGTACTTC
V gene: TRBV25-1; clone size: .; D gene: .; J gene: TRBJ1-4; CDR3 protein: CASSEYRSNEKLFF; CDR3 DNA: TGTGCCAGCAGTGAATACAGATCTAATGAAAAACTGTTTTTT
V gene: TRBV5-6; clone size: .; D gene: .; J gene: TRBJ1-6; CDR3 protein: CASTQQNAIISPLHF; CDR3 DNA: TGTGCCAGCACCCAACAGAACGCGATAATTTCACCCCTCCACTTT
V gene: TRBV18; clone size: .; D gene: TRBD1; J gene: TRBJ2-7; CDR3 protein: CASSGQGIYVEQYF; CDR3 DNA: TGTGCCAGCTCGGGACAGGGGATCTACGTGGAGCAGTACTTC
V gene: TRBV7-8; clone size: .; D gene: .; J gene: TRBJ1-1; CDR3 protein: CASSPREGVDTEAFF; CDR3 DNA: TGTGCCAGCAGCCCCAGGGAAGGAGTCGACACTGAAGCTTTCTTT
V gene: TRBV5-1; clone size: .; D gene: TRBD2; J gene: TRBJ2-5; CDR3 protein: CASRSSGTSAETQYF; CDR3 DNA: TGCGCCAGCAGGTCGTCCGGGACTAGTGCGGAGACCCAGTACTTC
V gene: TRBV7-8; clone size: .; D gene: TRBD1; J gene: TRBJ2-7; CDR3 protein: CASSLTGEQYF; CDR3 DNA: TGTGCCAGCAGCTTGACAGGGGAGCAGTACTTC
V gene: TRBV14; clone size: .; D gene: .; J gene: TRBJ1-4; CDR3 protein: CASSQARATNEKLFF; CDR3 DNA: TGTGCCAGCAGCCAGGCCCGTGCAACTAATGAAAAACTGTTTTTT
V gene: TRBV7-8; clone size: .; D gene: .; J gene: TRBJ2-7; CDR3 protein: CASSLYPGRMDYEQYF; CDR3 DNA: TGTGCCAGCAGCTTATACCCTGGTAGGATGGACTACGAGCAGTACTTC
V gene: TRBV30; clone size: .; D gene: .; J gene: TRBJ1-2; CDR3 protein: CAWSVQGLDRRGYTF; CDR3 DNA: TGTGCCTGGAGTGTACAGGGACTGGATCGTCGTGGCTACACCTTC
V gene: TRBV19; clone size: .; D gene: TRBD1; J gene: TRBJ2-3; CDR3 protein: CASSTPLQGARGNTQYF; CDR3 DNA: TGTGCCAGTAGTACTCCTCTACAGGGGGCGAGAGGTAATACGCAGTATTTT
V gene: TRBV9; clone size: .; D gene: .; J gene: TRBJ1-4; CDR3 protein: CASSVGGPWTNEKLFF; CDR3 DNA: TGTGCCAGCAGCGTTGGTGGGCCTTGGACTAATGAAAAACTGTTTTTT
V gene: TRBV4-1; clone size: once; D gene: TRBD1; J gene: TRBJ2-3; CDR3 protein: CASSQVGRTGGTDTQYF; CDR3 DNA: TGCGCCAGCAGCCAAGTGGGGAGGACAGGGGGTACAGATACGCAGTATTTT
V gene: TRBV2; clone size: few; D gene: .; J gene: TRBJ1-1; CDR3 protein: CASRGNYEAFF; CDR3 DNA: TGTGCCAGCAGAGGGAATTATGAAGCTTTCTTT